The table lists the clone carrying this TCR beta chain with many counts. Its antigen is not identified. The data originate from a study of T-cell memory formation after mild COVID-19. The CDR3 is 14 amino acids. V lost 0 bases and J 3 bases, leaving 9 bases between the germline ends. The germline V gene encodes CDR1 SGHRS and CDR2 YFSETQ. Study conclusions and caveats: The study detected some responding clones in pre-infection memory, suggesting cross-reactive memory joined.

TCRdb re-derived calls from the 5' RACE reads in MiXCR, one entry per CDR3 protein. The sample includes 450,000 to 650,000 distinct CDR3 sequences, about 20% of them seen just once. The sample comprised PBMCs or a T cell subset sorted from them (not recorded which). The source of this sequence is an adult woman who had mild COVID-19 (a few samples of this study predate the infection). Cell type and time point are not known. This chain links TRBV5-1 with TRBJ1-1; no clear D gene. The CDR3 here is CASSLAFGDTEAFF. CDR3 bases: TGCGCCAGCAGCTTGGCTTTCGGAGACACTGAAGCTTTCTTT. The full variable domain, completed using reference TRBV5-1 and TRBJ1-1, is KAGVTQTPRYLIKTRGQQVTLSCSPISGHRSVSWYQQTPGQGLQFLFEYFSETQRNKGNFPGRFSGRQFSNSRSEMNVSTLELGDSALYLCASSLAFGDTEAFFGQGTRLTVV.